Detailed here is one T cell receptor (beta chain). The antigen remains undetermined. The data are from a study of siplizumab effects on memory and regulatory T cells. Study conclusions and caveats: Tregs that proliferated in siplizumab cultures did not have their suppressive function confirmed. Naive or memory phenotype was unassignable for roughly 75-96% of proliferating CD4+ or CD8+ clones. Naive T cells were seemingly more diverse than memory cells, and major contributions to the alloresponse seemed to be made by them.

This CDR3 is 13 amino acids long. Germline CDR1 ENHRY, CDR2 SYGVKD. V shed 5 bases and J shed 8 bases, with 16 bases lying between them. Around 9.6 x 10^4 TCR templates per sample were sequenced. This table comes from immunoSEQ multiplex PCR, and its TCRdb copy is limited to in-frame clones, with some not included. Seen here are about 110,000 clones, roughly 91% observed once, and the top ten hold approximately 0.32%. The chain carries TRBV10-3 and TRBJ2-7; no definite D call. The source material was CD4+ T cells sorted from blood. This clonotype was sampled from a human donor in good health. CDR3 sequence (DNA): TGTGCCATCAGTTCCGACCAAGCCTTCAAGCAGTACTTC. Translation: CAISSDQAFKQYF.